The count of the clone carrying this T cell receptor beta chain is one. CD45RO-negative cells were positively selected for CCR7, leaving out terminally differentiated effector memory CD45RA+ cells. J was trimmed by 7 bases and V by 3 bases; bases with no gene match: 7. CDR1 is SEHNR, CDR2 FQNEAQ, per germline (reference sequence). The CDR3 totals 15 residues. This record comes from a study of shared clonotypes between healthy human individuals. Generated by immunoSEQ multiplex PCR, the TCRdb table keeps only in-frame clones and is missing some. The sample yields about 600,000 clones, roughly 98% seen once.

The TCR originated in a man aged 30 to 39 in good health. The sample consisted of naive CD8+ T cells sorted from blood. The chain has TRBV7-9 and TRBJ2-1; 9 nucleotides align to TRBD2. The CDR3, as DNA: TGTGCCAGCAGCTTGCTAGCGGGATCGGGGAATGAGCAGTTCTTC. This gives the protein CASSLLAGSGNEQFF. Variable domain in full (rest from reference TRBV7-9 and TRBJ2-1): DTGVSQNPRHKITKRGQNVTFRCDPISEHNRLYWYRQTLGQGPEFLTYFQNEAQLEKSRLLSDRFSAERPKGSFSTLEIQRTEQGDSAMYLCASSLLAGSGNEQFFGPGTRLTVL.